The clone carrying this TCR beta chain was recorded only once. This entry belongs to a study of blood T cell repertoires in COVID-19. In the study overall: The origin of the acute and convalescent COVID-19 samples was the United States, Italy and Spain. T cells, B-cell-depleted T cells, or PBMCs provided the cDNA or gDNA that served as material.

J was trimmed by 8 bases and V by 5 bases; bases with no gene match: 6. CDR1 is LNHDA, CDR2 SQIVND, per germline (reference sequence). This CDR3 region has 13 residues. Authors' data handling: Estimates of nucleated cell counts were drawn from the amplification of reference gene primers. The table came from immunoSEQ multiplex PCR; TCRdb's copy has only in-frame clones and leaves some out. The V and J calls and the clone size are those of that table, but D and trimming were determined from the DNA. In the table there are approximately 260,000 clones, approximately 87% of which are singletons. Sequencing used peripheral blood. This clonotype originated in a man aged 60 to 75 who had recovered from COVID-19. The chain combines TRBV19 with TRBJ2-1; 7 positions match TRBD2. For the CDR3, the DNA is TGTGCCAGTAGTCCCCGCGGGGGTGATGAGCAGTTCTTC. Amino acid sequence: CASSPRGGDEQFF.